This entry is about one T cell receptor beta chain. What it binds is not known. The data belong to a study of CXCR3-negative and CXCR3-positive naive CD8 T cells. In preparing the TRB cDNA libraries, 5' RACE with UMI labels was used. TCRdb re-called the 5' RACE reads and gives one entry per CDR3 protein, without DNA. The sample yields about 89,000 distinct CDR3 sequences, of which the top ten take up over 0.4%. Overall study findings and caveats: For memory CD8+ cells diversity was much lower, but both naive subsets had comparably high diversity. Similar levels of surface CD5 were seen between naive subsets; TCR strength was inferred from TRB CDR3 properties. More hydrophobic TRB CDR3s were found in CXCR3-positive naive cells than in CXCR3-negative naive cells. Naive cells used TRBV-TRBJ genes in much the same way whether CXCR3-negative or CXCR3-positive; memory cells did not.

Naive CD8+ T lymphocytes were specified as CD45RO-CCR7+CD27+CD95-. This sequence was found in a human donor in good health. Some clones in this sample may be carry-over from other donors' samples. The sequencing input was naive CXCR3+ CD8+ T cells from blood. Subset: CD45RO-CCR7+CD27+CD95- naive CD8+ T cells expressing CXCR3 (TNR3+).

CDR3 loop: CASGGGFPGELFF. The rearrangement uses TRBV11-2 and TRBJ2-2; the TRBD1 assignment by TCRdb is unverifiable without DNA. CDR1 is SGHAT and CDR2 is FQNNGV in the germline V gene. This CDR3 is built from 13 residues.